What follows are 30 T cell receptor beta chains derived from one specimen sequenced in a study of tumor-infiltrating lymphocytes in localized non-small cell lung cancer. Sequencing used immunoSEQ multiplex PCR; TCRdb keeps in-frame clones, though not all of them. The sample includes about 13,000 clones, around 68% of them seen just once. The sample consisted of uninvolved lung tissue not adjacent to the tumor. The receptor set was obtained from a human donor with non-small cell lung cancer.

The CDR3 region has the DNA TGTGCCAGCAGACTCCTCCGGGGGAACACTGAAGCTTTCTTT. The encoded protein is CASRLLRGNTEAFF. V is TRBV6-5 and J is TRBJ1-1; the D is unclear. The germline V and J ends were trimmed by 6 bases and 1 base, with 12 bases remaining between them. Looked up from germline, CDR1 is MNHEY and CDR2 is SVGAGI. The CDR3 has 14 amino acids.

Relative to its sample, this clone is medium-sized. The V call is TRBV6-5, the J call TRBJ1-5; D remains ambiguous. With 2 bases removed from V and 4 bases from J, the gap between germline ends came to 12 bases. The CDR3 runs 15 residues. The V gene's germline CDR1 is MNHEY and CDR2 SVGAGI. CDR3 in DNA: TGTGCCAGCAGTTACCGAGGGTACAAGAATCAGCCCCAGCATTTT. It is translated as CASSYRGYKNQPQHF.

The chain uses TRBV6-1 and TRBJ1-3; TRBD1 might be the D (5 bases). CDR1 and CDR2 (germline): MNHNS, SASEGT. Trimming stripped 10 bases from V and 1 base from J, with 17 bases between. The CDR3 sequence is 15 residues long. The DNA for the CDR3 is TGTGCCACGTCTCTAGCAGGGTCGTCTGGAAACACCATATATTTT. It yields the protein CATSLAGSSGNTIYF.

Only a few counts were recorded for this clone. The limits of the CDR3 on the DNA are not certain, so only TCRdb's listed CDR3 is given. V and J are TRBV28 and TRBJ2-7; the table's D call of TRBD1 was not tested on the DNA. The CDR3 is 13 amino acids long, termini counted. Germline V gene data show CDR1 as MDHEN and CDR2 as SYDVKM. CDR3 amino acids: CASSSGQFFGQYV.

This chain uses TRBV6-5 with TRBJ1-6; no reliable D call. Germline V gene sequence: CDR1 MNHEY, CDR2 SVGAGI. The CDR3 length is 15 residues. V lost 6 bases and J 5 bases, leaving 14 bases between the germline ends. The CDR3 is CASSTGLLNNSPLHF. Written as DNA, the CDR3 is TGTGCCAGCAGCACCGGACTGTTGAATAATTCACCCCTCCACTTT.

The V call is TRBV28, the J call TRBJ1-6; D ambiguous. Germline values: CDR1 MDHEN, CDR2 SYDVKM. Trimming cost V 5 bases and J 7 bases, with 12 bases left between them. The CDR3 totals 14 residues. The CDR3 sequence: CASSHRGWNSPLHF. The CDR3, as DNA: TGTGCCAGCAGTCACCGGGGTTGGAATTCACCCCTCCACTTT.

This chain links TRBV7-8 with TRBJ1-2, with TRBD1 matching 10 bases. The ends lost 0 bases at V and 4 bases at J; junction bases unmatched: 2. The CDR3 spans 15 residues. Germline V gene lookup returns CDR1 SGHVS and CDR2 FQNEAQ. The CDR3 sequence is CASSLARTGGYGYTF. DNA for the CDR3: TGTGCCAGCAGCTTAGCCCGGACAGGGGGCTATGGCTACACCTTC.

This clone appeared a few times. The rearrangement joins TRBV7-9 to TRBJ1-1; D is possibly TRBD1 (5 bases). Trimming removed 4 bases from V and 4 bases from J, with 13 bases in between. The CDR3 runs 14 residues. Germline CDR1 SEHNR, CDR2 FQNEAQ (reference sequence). The CDR3 DNA follows: TGTGCCAGCAGCTCCCAGGGAAGGAGCACTGAAGCTTTCTTT. This codes for CASSSQGRSTEAFF.

This chain joins TRBV5-4 and TRBJ2-2, with 12 bases matching TRBD2. The trim removed 3 bases at V and 8 bases at J, leaving 5 bases unmatched. CDR3 size: 15 residues. The germline V gene has CDR1 SGHNT and CDR2 YYREEE (reference sequence). CDR3 coding DNA: TGTGCCAGCAGCTCCCCTAGCGGGGGGGCGGGGGAGCTGTTTTTT. Translated, it gives CASSSPSGGAGELFF. The full variable domain, its missing parts supplied by reference TRBV5-4 and TRBJ2-2, is ETGVTQSPTHLIKTRGQQVTLRCSSQSGHNTVSWYQQALGQGPQFIFQYYREEENGRGNFPPRFSGLQFPNYSSELNVNALELDDSALYLCASSSPSGGAGELFFGEGSRLTVL.

The rearrangement uses TRBV27 and TRBJ1-1; unclear D gene. The CDR3 runs 11 residues. V lost 8 bases to trimming and J lost 0 bases, with 4 bases between them. In germline, CDR1 is MNHEY, CDR2 SMNVEV (reference sequence). The CDR3: CASQLNTEAFF. CDR3 nucleotides: TGTGCCAGCCAACTGAACACTGAAGCTTTCTTT.

The count of this clone is one. The gene calls are TRBV29-1 and TRBJ2-1; TRBD2 matches at 11 bases. CDR1 is SQVTM, CDR2 ANQGSEA, per germline. Trimming cost V 4 bases and J 5 bases; bases outside gene matches: 7. The CDR3 spans 15 residues. CDR3 sequence reads: CSVVLTSGSHNEQFF. The CDR3 DNA reads TGCAGCGTTGTACTCACTAGCGGGAGCCACAATGAGCAGTTCTTC.

Here the CDR3 reads CASSGEGSNEKLFF. CDR3 coding DNA: TGTGCCAGCAGCGGGGAAGGCTCTAATGAAAAACTGTTTTTT. The chain combines TRBV5-4 with TRBJ1-4, with D unresolved. The ends were cut back, 4 bases at V and 3 bases at J, with 10 bases in the middle. CDR3 length: 14 amino acids. Per the germline V gene, CDR1 is SGHNT and CDR2 is YYREEE (reference sequence).

The J gene is TRBJ1-5, the V gene TRBV10-3; no clear D. Germline V gene data show CDR1 as ENHRY and CDR2 as SYGVKD. Trimming removed 3 bases from V and 4 bases from J, with 4 bases in between. This CDR3 contains 12 residues. CDR3 sequence reads: CAISDRNQPQHF. CDR3 DNA sequence: TGTGCCATCAGTGATCGGAATCAGCCCCAGCATTTT.

This clone is deemed medium-sized. The rearrangement links TRBV5-4 to TRBJ2-3; no firm D call. CDR1 is SGHNT and CDR2 is YYREEE in the germline V gene (reference sequence). With 3 bases removed from V and 2 bases from J, the gap between germline ends came to 4 bases. CDR3 length: 12 amino acids. CDR3 amino acids: CASSSDTDTQYF. Written as DNA, the CDR3 is TGTGCCAGCAGCTCAGACACAGATACGCAGTATTTT.

The chain recombines TRBV23-1 with TRBJ1-4, with 9 bases that match TRBD1. TRBV23-1 is flagged as an ORF with uncertain function. V lost 1 base and J lost 10; bases outside the gene matches: 13. The CDR3 runs to 17 residues. The CDR3 region is CASSQYGTGPILGKLFF. The CDR3 DNA is TGCGCCAGCAGTCAATACGGGACAGGGCCCATCTTGGGAAAACTGTTTTTT.

In its sample, this clone was seen a few times. The chain is built from TRBV7-8 and TRBJ2-3; a possible D gene is TRBD1 (6 bases). Germline V gene data show CDR1 as SGHVS and CDR2 as FQNEAQ. Between the trimmed V and J ends, which lost 1 base and 5 bases, there was a span of 13 bases. The CDR3 has 15 amino acids. The CDR3 bases are TGTGCCAGCAGCTTAGTAAACCTAGGGGGAGATACGCAGTATTTT. Amino acids: CASSLVNLGGDTQYF.

V is TRBV2 and J is TRBJ1-5; unclear D gene. The germline V and J ends were trimmed by 5 bases and 6 bases, with 11 bases remaining between them. Per the germline V gene, CDR1 is SNHLY and CDR2 is FYNNEI. The CDR3 runs 13 residues. In nucleotides, the CDR3 is TGTGCCAGCAGTTCAGAGTCAGGTCAGCCCCAGCATTTT. It yields the protein CASSSESGQPQHF.

V usage is TRBV4-1 and J usage is TRBJ2-7; TRBD1 agrees at 9 bases. This CDR3 comprises 13 residues. With 4 bases clipped from V and 5 bases from J, the junction kept 3 bases outside the gene matches. Germline V gene data show CDR1 as MGHRA and CDR2 as YSYEKL. DNA for the CDR3: TGCGCCAGCAGCCGGGACAGGGACCACGAGCAGTACTTC. Residues: CASSRDRDHEQYF.

This clone is termed medium-sized. V usage is TRBV10-3 and J usage is TRBJ1-6; a weak D match, TRBD1 (5 bases). V lost 6 bases, J lost 7 bases, and 13 bases lay in between. CDR3 length equals 14 residues. CDR1 is ENHRY, CDR2 SYGVKD, per germline. DNA for the CDR3: TGTGCCATCAGAGCAGGGCAGGAGAATTCACCCCTCCACTTT. Protein product: CAIRAGQENSPLHF.

This clone has a handful of counts. The rearrangement links TRBV5-1 to TRBJ2-1, with TRBD1 identical over 7 bases. This CDR3 has 14 residues. V lost 0 bases, J lost 6 bases, and 3 bases stayed unmatched. Germline CDR1 and CDR2: SGHRS and YFSETQ. CDR3 residues: CASSLGQGVNEQFF. Written as DNA, the CDR3 is TGCGCCAGCAGCTTGGGCCAGGGGGTCAATGAGCAGTTCTTC.

This clone was counted a single time. This chain connects TRBV7-2 to TRBJ2-7; 8 bases match TRBD1. Trimming at V came to 8 bases and at J to 3 bases, leaving 9 bases not matched to a gene. The CDR3 length is 14 residues. Germline assignment: CDR1 SGHTA and CDR2 FQGNSA. DNA of the CDR3: TGTGCCAGCTCGGACCGACAGGGGCTCTACGAGCAGTACTTC. This translates into CASSDRQGLYEQYF.

The V gene is TRBV5-4, the J gene TRBJ1-4, with 7 bases lining up with TRBD1. The germline gives CDR1 SGHNT, CDR2 YYREEE (reference sequence). V lost 4 bases to trimming and J lost 7 bases; unmatched junction nucleotides: 10. This CDR3 comprises 15 residues. The CDR3 DNA reads as TGTGCCAGCAGCGGAAAACAGGGGCGAGGTGAAAAACTGTTTTTT. Protein: CASSGKQGRGEKLFF.

This chain uses TRBV6-4 with TRBJ1-2; D possibly corresponds to TRBD1 (5 bases). The CDR3 loop spans 13 amino acids. Trimming removed 3 bases at V and 7 bases at J, with 12 bases between. Germline lookup yields CDR1 MRHNA and CDR2 SNTAGT. The CDR3 nucleotides are TGTGCCAGCAGTGAAAATTTTGGGGGTGGCTACACCTTC. Residues: CASSENFGGGYTF.

This sequence joins TRBV5-1 and TRBJ2-5, with D maybe TRBD2 (6 bases). Germline CDR1 SGHRS, CDR2 YFSETQ. The V gene lost 1 base and the J gene lost 5 bases, with 15 bases spanning the gap. CDR3 size: 15 residues. The DNA for the CDR3 is TGCGCCAGCAGCTTGTTGGGGGGATCGGAGGAGACCCAGTACTTC. Its protein is CASSLLGGSEETQYF.

This chain joins TRBV6-1 and TRBJ2-5, with D hard to call. V was clipped by 0 bases and J by 2 bases, with 10 bases between them. The length of the CDR3 is 15 residues. Germline V gene sequence: CDR1 MNHNS, CDR2 SASEGT. Here the CDR3 reads CASSEAAASQETQYF. The CDR3 region has the DNA TGTGCCAGCAGTGAAGCGGCCGCCTCGCAAGAGACCCAGTACTTC.

The V call is TRBV7-8, the J call TRBJ1-5, with 12 bases fitting TRBD1. V gave up 5 bases and J gave up 2 bases; unmatched junction bases: 16. This CDR3 region has 20 residues. Germline lookup yields CDR1 SGHVS and CDR2 FQNEAQ. As DNA, the CDR3 is TGTGCCAGCAGCGCCGTTGTGGGGACAGGGGGCGTCGGGCGCAATCAGCCCCAGCATTTT. Translating gives CASSAVVGTGGVGRNQPQHF.

The chain uses TRBV29-1 and TRBJ1-1; TRBD1 matches at 9 bases. After removal of 6 bases from V and 7 bases from J, the junction contained 6 bases not matched to a gene. The CDR3 covers 12 residues. Germline loops: CDR1 SQVTM, CDR2 ANQGSEA. The CDR3 bases are TGCAGCGTAATGGGACAGGGTGGTGAAGCTTTCTTT. This translates into CSVMGQGGEAFF.

V usage is TRBV6-1 and J usage is TRBJ2-6, with D uncertain. Trimming stripped 2 bases from V and 4 bases from J, with 6 bases between. Germline V gives CDR1 MNHNS, CDR2 SASEGT. There are 14 residues in the CDR3. As DNA, the CDR3 is TGTGCCAGCAGTGAAAACCAGGGGGCCAACGTCCTGACTTTC. It encodes CASSENQGANVLTF.

V usage is TRBV4-3 and J usage is TRBJ1-2; D gene ambiguous. CDR1 is LGHNA, CDR2 YSLEER, per germline. V lost 4 bases, J lost 6 bases, and 12 bases lay in between. The CDR3 sequence is 13 residues long. The CDR3 DNA reads TGCGCCAGCAGCCGTCTCATTTCAAATGGCTACACCTTC. Protein product: CASSRLISNGYTF.

The chain has TRBV6-1 and TRBJ2-3, with unresolved D. CDR1 is MNHNS, CDR2 SASEGT, per germline. Trimming pared 4 bases from V and 4 bases from J, leaving 12 bases between. This CDR3 spans 14 amino acids. The CDR3 DNA sequence: TGTGCCAGCAGTGTCCAGGTTAAGGCAGATACGCAGTATTTT. Residues: CASSVQVKADTQYF.